The sequence of this T cell receptor (beta chain) was determined in a study of blood T cell repertoires in COVID-19 (dated by TCRdb to 2020 to 2022). As for the study more broadly: Samples from collaborators originated in the United States, Italy and Spain and spanned both the acute and convalescent phases of COVID-19. The samples were drawn from the first 160 participants of the ongoing ImmuneRACE study and from 950 to 1,500 subjects provided by 6 global collaborators. HLA class I and class II types, where available, came from metadata supplied by the sample provider rather than from assay-based typing. Subjects who had been exposed to COVID-19, were actively infected with it, or had recovered from it provided the deeply sampled blood TCRbeta repertoires that made up the dataset. The sample metadata nearly always contained a de-identified subject ID, COVID-19 status, age in years and sex. The material from the prospective study consisted of cDNA or gDNA derived from T cells, B-cell-depleted T cells, or PBMCs. The repertoires were released in a freely available public database intended as a resource for research on the immune response to SARS-CoV-2.

The CDR1 and CDR2 encoded by the germline V gene (reference sequence) are MNHEY and SMNVEV. Relative to germline, V is 1 base shorter and J is 8 bases shorter, with 12 bases between their ends. The CDR3 numbers 15 residues from cysteine through phenylalanine. Just CDR3 DNA is preserved here, 45 bases in frame from base 1. The immunoSEQ Assay, a bias-controlled multiplex PCR, was used to amplify TCRbeta CDR3 regions from genomic DNA. Turning to the authors' computational methods: Within the assay, amplification of reference gene primers was used to estimate how many nucleated cells each sample contained. Sequence reads were collapsed and filtered to measure the absolute abundance of every unique TCRbeta CDR3 rearrangement. Productive Simpson clonality was computed per sample as the square root of Simpson's diversity index over productive rearrangements. TCRdb stores this immuneACCESS table with in-frame sequences only. Part of the clones is absent; in the studies checked, under half of the shortfall reflects unresolved V genes, and no reason is known for the rest. V and J calls and clone size follow that table, whereas D and trimming were derived from the DNA. The sample data list a few hundred thousand clones, and roughly nine tenths of these were observed just once. Less than 2% of the sample comes from the top ten.

The paper's findings and limits, for the study overall: Clinical and demographic metadata were provided uncurated, with the amount varying by source and participant.

In regard to this clone: It has no known antigen specificity. Base qualities are not recorded, but no much larger clone differs from it by a single base.

One collaborating source in Seattle enrolled patients during active infection and followed them longitudinally through the course of disease. Collaborating institutions collected whole blood in K2EDTA tubes following their own protocols. For TCRbeta analysis, collaborators shipped samples in one of three forms: frozen whole blood, isolated PBMCs, or DNA extracted from either of those sample types. The sequenced material came from peripheral blood. This sequence uses TRBV27 and TRBJ1-6, with an unclear D gene assignment. This TCR derives from a woman aged 25 to 39 with COVID-19, enrolled during active disease. The DNA sequence is given as TGTGCCAGCAGTTTATTTACAGCTGGTGATTCACCCCTCCACTTT. This yields the protein CASSLFTAGDSPLHF.